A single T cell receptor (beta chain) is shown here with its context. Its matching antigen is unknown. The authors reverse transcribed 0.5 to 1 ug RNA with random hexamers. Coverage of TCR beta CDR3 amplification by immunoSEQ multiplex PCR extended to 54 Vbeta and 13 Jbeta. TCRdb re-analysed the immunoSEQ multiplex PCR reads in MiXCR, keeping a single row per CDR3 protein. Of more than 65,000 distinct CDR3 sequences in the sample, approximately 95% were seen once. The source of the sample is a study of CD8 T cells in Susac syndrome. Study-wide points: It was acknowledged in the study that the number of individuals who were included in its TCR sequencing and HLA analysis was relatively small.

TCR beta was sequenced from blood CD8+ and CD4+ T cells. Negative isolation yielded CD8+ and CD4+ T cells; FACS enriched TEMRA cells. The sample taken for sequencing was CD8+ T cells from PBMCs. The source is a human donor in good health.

The CDR3 DNA reads as TGTGCCAGTCAACAGGGGCTCCTCAATGAGCAGTTCTTC. It translates to CASQQGLLNEQFF. The chain is built from TRBV19 and TRBJ2-1, with TRBD1 identical over 7 bases. V trimming: 8 bases; J trimming: 6 bases; junction bases outside the gene matches: 7. Germline V gives CDR1 LNHDA, CDR2 SQIVND (reference sequence). CDR3 length: 13 amino acids.